The rows below give T cell receptor beta chains drawn from one sample of a study of T cell responses to AZD1222 COVID-19 vaccine. Sequencing used immunoSEQ multiplex PCR; TCRdb keeps in-frame clones, though not all of them. The sample has 140,000 to 150,000 clones; about 90% are singletons. Source: peripheral blood, taken 28 days after the second AZD1222 dose. These TCRs come from an adult who received the AZD1222 COVID-19 vaccine. Both conserved end residues are part of each CDR3. Each record gives: CDR3 protein, CDR3 DNA, clone size, V gene, J gene, D gene. The D gene is left open where the match is weak. Clone size appears in some rows only: once, few, many, or a class for an expanded clone.

CDR3aa: CASSYSSRVEKLFF
CDR3nt: TGTGCCAGCAGTTACTCGAGTAGGGTTGAAAAACTGTTTTTT
abundance: NA
v_gene: TRBV6-5
j_gene: TRBJ1-4
d_gene: NA

CDR3aa: CASRFGTEDGYTF
CDR3nt: TGTGCCAGCAGGTTTGGGACAGAGGATGGCTACACCTTC
abundance: NA
v_gene: TRBV6-5
j_gene: TRBJ1-2
d_gene: TRBD1

CDR3aa: CAISESLQGNQPQHF
CDR3nt: TGTGCCATCAGTGAGTCGCTACAGGGGAATCAGCCCCAGCATTTT
abundance: NA
v_gene: TRBV10-3
j_gene: TRBJ1-5
d_gene: TRBD1

CDR3aa: CASSLDRWAGGQEVNEQFF
CDR3nt: TGTGCCAGCAGCTTAGACCGGTGGGCGGGAGGGCAAGAAGTCAATGAGCAGTTCTTC
abundance: NA
v_gene: TRBV7-2
j_gene: TRBJ2-1
d_gene: TRBD2

CDR3aa: CATSDPSGSERETQYF
CDR3nt: TGTGCCACCAGTGACCCGAGCGGGAGTGAGCGAGAGACCCAGTACTTC
abundance: NA
v_gene: TRBV24-1
j_gene: TRBJ2-5
d_gene: TRBD2

CDR3aa: CASSLVSGGSYNEQFF
CDR3nt: TGTGCCAGCAGCTTAGTAAGTGGGGGTTCCTACAATGAGCAGTTCTTC
abundance: once
v_gene: TRBV11-2
j_gene: TRBJ2-1
d_gene: NA

CDR3aa: CASSSQGQWDGYTF
CDR3nt: TGTGCCAGCAGCTCCCAGGGACAGTGGGATGGCTACACCTTC
abundance: NA
v_gene: TRBV7-3
j_gene: TRBJ1-2
d_gene: TRBD1

CDR3aa: CASSLGGALSEAFF
CDR3nt: TGTGCCAGCAGCTTGGGAGGGGCTCTATCTGAAGCTTTCTTT
abundance: NA
v_gene: TRBV5-5
j_gene: TRBJ1-1
d_gene: NA

CDR3aa: CASSDSIRGAEAFF
CDR3nt: TGTGCCAGCAGTGACTCGATTAGGGGAGCTGAAGCTTTCTTT
abundance: NA
v_gene: TRBV6-4
j_gene: TRBJ1-1
d_gene: NA

CDR3aa: CASSFGVRITVAGATDTQYF
CDR3nt: TGTGCCAGCAGCTTTGGGGTCAGGATCACGGTAGCGGGGGCCACAGATACGCAGTATTTT
abundance: NA
v_gene: TRBV11-3
j_gene: TRBJ2-3
d_gene: TRBD2

CDR3aa: CASSPGEKLFF
CDR3nt: TGTGCCAGCAGCCCCGGGGAAAAACTGTTTTTT
abundance: NA
v_gene: TRBV3-1/TRBV3-2
j_gene: TRBJ1-4
d_gene: NA

CDR3aa: CASSLGLAGGPEETQYF
CDR3nt: TGTGCCAGCAGCTTAGGACTAGCGGGAGGCCCGGAAGAGACCCAGTACTTC
abundance: NA
v_gene: TRBV7-2
j_gene: TRBJ2-5
d_gene: TRBD2

CDR3aa: CASSPRRSGSPQSTGELFF
CDR3nt: TGTGCCAGCAGCCCCCGGAGGAGCGGGAGCCCCCAGAGCACCGGGGAGCTGTTTTTT
abundance: NA
v_gene: TRBV7-9
j_gene: TRBJ2-2
d_gene: TRBD2

CDR3aa: CASSYTGTASGYTF
CDR3nt: TGTGCCAGCAGTTACACGGGGACGGCATCGGGCTACACCTTC
abundance: once
v_gene: TRBV6-5
j_gene: TRBJ1-2
d_gene: NA

CDR3aa: CASSPQGAPNTEAFF
CDR3nt: TGCGCCAGCAGCCCACAGGGGGCCCCGAACACTGAAGCTTTCTTT
abundance: NA
v_gene: TRBV5-1
j_gene: TRBJ1-1
d_gene: TRBD1

CDR3aa: CASQRGQEDGYTF
CDR3nt: TGTGCCAGTCAAAGGGGTCAGGAAGATGGCTACACCTTC
abundance: NA
v_gene: TRBV2
j_gene: TRBJ1-2
d_gene: NA

CDR3aa: CASRSGGYEQYF
CDR3nt: TGTGCCAGCCGGAGTGGTGGCTACGAGCAGTACTTC
abundance: NA
v_gene: TRBV11-3
j_gene: TRBJ2-7
d_gene: NA

CDR3aa: CASSRPPQETQYF
CDR3nt: TGTGCCAGCAGCCGACCCCCCCAAGAGACCCAGTACTTC
abundance: once
v_gene: TRBV7-8
j_gene: TRBJ2-5
d_gene: NA

CDR3aa: CASSPFQGIGAGTEAFF
CDR3nt: TGTGCCAGCAGCCCATTTCAGGGGATTGGGGCGGGGACTGAAGCTTTCTTT
abundance: NA
v_gene: TRBV7-2
j_gene: TRBJ1-1
d_gene: NA

CDR3aa: CASSLGVTSGELFF
CDR3nt: TGTGCCAGCAGCCTTGGGGTGACGTCCGGGGAGCTGTTTTTT
abundance: NA
v_gene: TRBV7-8
j_gene: TRBJ2-2
d_gene: NA

CDR3aa: CATSGARVATNEKLFF
CDR3nt: TGTGCCACCAGTGGAGCCAGGGTTGCAACTAATGAAAAACTGTTTTTT
abundance: NA
v_gene: TRBV24-1
j_gene: TRBJ1-4
d_gene: NA

CDR3aa: CATSDTGQGTFGELFF
CDR3nt: TGTGCCACCAGTGATACGGGACAGGGAACTTTCGGGGAGCTGTTTTTT
abundance: NA
v_gene: TRBV24-1
j_gene: TRBJ2-2
d_gene: TRBD1

CDR3aa: CASTPRVVYGYTF
CDR3nt: TGTGCCAGCACCCCCAGAGTTGTCTATGGCTACACCTTC
abundance: NA
v_gene: TRBV2
j_gene: TRBJ1-2
d_gene: NA

CDR3aa: CASCGIMSEKLFF
CDR3nt: TGTGCCAGCTGCGGGATAATGAGTGAAAAACTGTTTTTT
abundance: NA
v_gene: TRBV18
j_gene: TRBJ1-4
d_gene: NA

CDR3aa: CASAVGLAEVYEQYF
CDR3nt: TGTGCCAGCGCGGTGGGACTAGCGGAAGTCTACGAGCAGTACTTC
abundance: NA
v_gene: TRBV27
j_gene: TRBJ2-7
d_gene: TRBD2

CDR3aa: CASSPSASGAFTDTQYF
CDR3nt: TGTGCCAGCAGCCCCTCAGCTAGCGGGGCCTTCACAGATACGCAGTATTTT
abundance: NA
v_gene: TRBV13
j_gene: TRBJ2-3
d_gene: TRBD2

CDR3aa: CASSVDRGETLHF
CDR3nt: TGTGCCAGCTCAGTGGACAGGGGGGAGACCCTCCACTTT
abundance: NA
v_gene: TRBV18
j_gene: TRBJ1-6
d_gene: TRBD1

CDR3aa: CASSLDLAGADTQYF
CDR3nt: TGCGCCAGCAGCTTGGATCTAGCGGGGGCAGATACGCAGTATTTT
abundance: NA
v_gene: TRBV5-1
j_gene: TRBJ2-3
d_gene: TRBD2

CDR3aa: CASSQAYSNQPQHF
CDR3nt: TGCGCCAGCAGCCAGGCTTATAGCAATCAGCCCCAGCATTTT
abundance: NA
v_gene: TRBV4-3
j_gene: TRBJ1-5
d_gene: NA

CDR3aa: CASSPGGGEKLFF
CDR3nt: TGTGCCAGCAGCCCTGGGGGAGGTGAAAAACTGTTTTTT
abundance: NA
v_gene: TRBV11-2
j_gene: TRBJ1-4
d_gene: NA

CDR3aa: CASSLGGFTEAFF
CDR3nt: TGTGCCAGCAGTTTAGGTGGGTTCACTGAAGCTTTCTTT
abundance: NA
v_gene: TRBV12-3/TRBV12-4
j_gene: TRBJ1-1
d_gene: NA

CDR3aa: CASSRTGSAYTF
CDR3nt: TGTGCCAGCAGTCGGACCGGGTCCGCCTACACCTTC
abundance: NA
v_gene: TRBV6-5
j_gene: TRBJ1-2
d_gene: NA

CDR3aa: CASGSPTSLPTDTQYF
CDR3nt: TGTGCTAGTGGTTCCCCCACTTCCCTCCCCACAGATACGCAGTATTTT
abundance: once
v_gene: TRBV12-5
j_gene: TRBJ2-3
d_gene: NA

CDR3aa: CATSRELQGWNIQYF
CDR3nt: TGTGCCACCAGCAGAGAGTTACAGGGGTGGAACATTCAGTACTTC
abundance: NA
v_gene: TRBV15
j_gene: TRBJ2-4
d_gene: TRBD1